Sequencing of this TCR beta chain was carried out in a study of blood T cell repertoires in COVID-19 (TCRdb year 2020). Context from the whole study: Samples covering the acute and convalescent phases of COVID-19 were provided by collaborators in the United States, Italy and Spain. The material from the prospective study consisted of cDNA or gDNA derived from T cells, B-cell-depleted T cells, or PBMCs. Sample metadata almost always included a de-identified subject ID, COVID-19 status, age in years and sex. Where available, HLA class I and class II types were obtained from metadata supplied by the sample provider rather than from assay-based typing. Samples were obtained from the ongoing ImmuneRACE study (first 160 participants) and from 1,254 subjects provided by 6 global collaborators. Deeply sampled blood TCRbeta repertoires from subjects exposed to, actively infected with, or recovered from COVID-19 were included in the dataset. The repertoires were released in a freely available public database meant as a resource for research on the immune response to SARS-CoV-2. Summary of the overall study and its limitations: The quantity of clinical and demographic metadata differed by source and by participant and was supplied without curation.

Collaborating institutions collected whole blood in K2EDTA tubes following their own protocols. For TCRbeta analysis, collaborators shipped samples in one of three forms: frozen whole blood, isolated PBMCs, or DNA extracted from either of those sample types. The germline V and J ends show losses of 1 base and 10 bases respectively, and no gene match explains 5 bases of the junction. CDR1 and CDR2 were assigned from the germline V gene as MNHNS and SASEGT. Taken from cysteine to phenylalanine, the CDR3 has 15 residues. Only CDR3 DNA is held: 45 bases, read in frame from base 1. This clone was recorded a few times. Its recognized antigen is unknown. Base qualities are not recorded, but no much larger clone differs from it by a single base. TCRbeta CDR3 regions were amplified from genomic DNA using the immunoSEQ Assay, a bias-controlled multiplex PCR. As for how the authors treated the data: Within the assay, amplification of reference gene primers was used to estimate how many nucleated cells each sample contained. To quantify the absolute abundance of each unique TCRbeta CDR3 rearrangement, sequence reads were collapsed and filtered. Productive Simpson clonality was computed per sample as the square root of Simpson's diversity index over productive rearrangements. TCRdb limited this immuneACCESS table to in-frame rearrangements with V and J called. A share of clones is missing; checked studies link under half to unresolved V genes, and the rest is unexplained. V and J calls and clone size are given by that table; D and trimming were obtained from the DNA. In this sample the table shows fewer than 180,000 clones, roughly 90% of which occur a single time. Around 4.6% of the sample comes from the top ten.

This TCR came from a woman aged 55 to 70 with active or convalescent COVID-19. Sample: peripheral blood. Rearrangement joined TRBV6-1 to TRBJ1-6, with 9 bases in between that match TRBD1. The CDR3 loop reads CASSEGGQGYSPLHF. Here is the DNA: TGTGCCAGCAGTGAAGGAGGACAGGGGTACTCACCCCTCCACTTT.